This TCR beta chain was documented in a study of blood T cell repertoires in COVID-19. Assay used: immunoSEQ multiplex PCR; TCRdb lists only in-frame clones, some missing. The table has about 140,000 clones, about 83% seen once. Trimming at V came to 5 bases and at J to 5 bases, leaving 5 bases not matched to a gene. CDR3 size: 13 residues. V and J are TRBV12-3 or TRBV12-4 and TRBJ2-7; TRBD2 agrees at 8 bases. The receptor was derived from a woman between 50 and 59 years old with acute COVID-19. The specimen was PBMCs or T cells enriched from blood (not recorded which). The CDR3 DNA reads TGTGCCAGCAGTCGGACTAGCTCTCACGAGCAGTACTTC. It codes for CASSRTSSHEQYF.